These 15 T cell receptor beta chains originate from one sample sequenced in a study of blood T cells in healthy people across ages (dated by TCRdb to 2014 to 2015). Libraries came from 5' RACE. Sequencing was performed on an Illumina HiSeq 2500. A second PCR of about 6 to 11 cycles was performed with a sample-barcoded 5' primer and a J-beta primer mix. TCRdb reprocessing: public reads trimmed at Q25 with fastp, clones called with MiXCR, in-frame beta chains kept. Every CDR3 protein is listed once, alongside the most common genes and DNA of its rows. Here the sample has some 560,000 distinct CDR3 sequences; approximately 26% occur a single time. The top ten hold approximately 3.5% of the sample. This sample also appeared in a second study, on T cells of mothers and their children.

The sequenced sample was blood. The receptors were sampled from a boy aged 2-9 years in good health.

This clonotype was counted at least ten times. This chain uses TRBV18 with TRBJ2-5, with D possibly being TRBD1 (6 bases). Germline values: CDR1 KGHSH, CDR2 LQKENI. CDR3 length equals 13 residues. Trimming took 3 bases from V and 4 from J, leaving 9 bases between them. The CDR3 sequence is CASSPGHLETQYF. The CDR3 bases are TGTGCCAGCTCACCGGGACACCTAGAGACCCAGTACTTC.

This clonotype came up a few times. The gene calls are TRBV5-6 and TRBJ2-7; possibly TRBD2 for D (6 bases). The germline V gene encodes CDR1 SGHDT and CDR2 YYEEEE. There are 17 residues in the CDR3. V was shortened by 0 bases and J by 2 bases, with 18 bases between the two germline ends. The CDR3 loop is CASSLEPTTGVPYEQYF. The CDR3 nucleotides read TGTGCCAGCAGCTTGGAGCCCACTACGGGAGTTCCCTACGAGCAGTACTTC.

The chain couples TRBV20-1 to TRBJ2-5; D remains unclear. The end of the DNA aligns better with TRBJ2-1, so the J call may be wrong. Germline V gene data show CDR1 as DFQATT and CDR2 as SNEGSKA (reference sequence). The CDR3 is made up of 11 amino acids. CDR3: CSAGTFNEQFF. CDR3 bases: TGCAGTGCTGGAACATTCAATGAGCAGTTCTTC.

This clonotype was observed a few times. V usage is TRBV9 and J usage is TRBJ2-7; D uncertain. The V gene lost 4 bases and the J gene lost 3 bases, with 14 bases spanning the gap. Germline V lookup: CDR1 SGDLS, CDR2 YYNGEE. This CDR3 comprises 14 residues. The CDR3, as DNA: TGTGCCAGCAGCCCCTCAGCGCCAGGCTACGAGCAGTACTTC. Its protein is CASSPSAPGYEQYF.

This clonotype was seen only a few times. The gene calls are TRBV29-1 and TRBJ2-1; 7 bases fit TRBD2. Germline V gives CDR1 SQVTM, CDR2 ANQGSEA. Germline trimming cut 4 bases from V and 6 bases from J; bases unmatched to any gene: 6. This CDR3 region has 13 residues. In nucleotides, the CDR3 is TGCAGCGTTGCCGAGGGAGGGCCCAATGAGCAGTTCTTC. It specifies CSVAEGGPNEQFF.

In its sample, this clonotype was seen a few times. The CDR3 region is CAWGSASGHNEQFF. The CDR3, as DNA: TGTGCCTGGGGTTCCGCTTCCGGCCACAATGAGCAGTTCTTC. The J gene is TRBJ2-1, the V gene TRBV30; D remains unclear. The CDR3 has 14 residues. Per germline, CDR1 GTSNPN and CDR2 SVGIG (reference sequence). With 5 bases removed from V and 5 bases from J, the gap between germline ends came to 16 bases.

This clonotype was found once. The rearrangement joins TRBV29-1 to TRBJ1-1; 8 nucleotides agree with TRBD1. CDR3 length: 11 amino acids. Germline lookup yields CDR1 SQVTM and CDR2 ANQGSEA. The CDR3 protein is CSVRQGIVAFF. As DNA, the CDR3 is TGCAGTGTGCGACAGGGGATTGTAGCTTTCTTT.

V gene TRBV27 combines with J gene TRBJ1-1, with D tentatively TRBD1 (6 bases). Germline CDR1 and CDR2: MNHEY and SMNVEV (reference sequence). Trimming removed 7 bases at V and 1 base at J, with 13 bases between. This CDR3 has 14 residues. CDR3 in amino acids: CASNRVGGNTEAFF. The CDR3 nucleotides are TGTGCCAGCAACAGGGTGGGTGGGAACACTGAAGCTTTCTTT.

This clonotype turned up a few times. The chain couples TRBV20-1 to TRBJ2-5; D uncertain. The V and J ends lost 0 bases and 2 bases respectively, with 7 bases between them. Germline assignment: CDR1 DFQATT and CDR2 SNEGSKA (reference sequence). The CDR3 covers 13 residues. CDR3 nucleotide sequence: TGCAGTGCTAGAGATCCAAGGCAAGAGACCCAGTACTTC. Translating it yields CSARDPRQETQYF.

The rearrangement uses TRBV7-2 and TRBJ1-4; perhaps TRBD1 as D (6 bases). The germline V gene encodes CDR1 SGHTA and CDR2 FQGNSA. Trimming pared 4 bases from V and 8 bases from J, leaving 17 bases between. The CDR3 has 15 amino acids. The CDR3 loop is CASSYPGGTGEKLFF. The CDR3 DNA reads as TGTGCCAGCAGCTACCCGGGGGGCACGGGAGAAAAACTGTTTTTT.

This clonotype was counted only a few times. The rearrangement links TRBV4-3 to TRBJ2-2; D might be TRBD1 or TRBD2, each matching 5 bases. The ends were cut back, 2 bases at V and 4 bases at J, with 8 bases in the middle. The CDR3 runs to 14 residues. Per germline, CDR1 LGHNA and CDR2 YSLEER. CDR3 DNA: TGCGCCAGCAGCCAACAGGGAGCCACCGGGGAGCTGTTTTTT. As protein: CASSQQGATGELFF.

The chain employs TRBV20-1 and TRBJ2-5, with D possibly called TRBD1 or TRBD2 (7 bases each). CDR3 size: 15 residues. Germline V gives CDR1 DFQATT, CDR2 SNEGSKA (reference sequence). V lost 1 base and J lost 11, with 23 bases in between. CDR3 bases: TGCAGTGCTAGAGGGGGGGAGGGGGCATTCAACAAGCAGTACTTC. Its protein is CSARGGEGAFNKQYF.

Concerning this clonotype: Given a much more abundant clone one base away, this may be a read error. The J gene is TRBJ2-4, the V gene TRBV14; tentatively, D is TRBD1 (6 bases). Germline-derived CDR1 and CDR2 are SGHDN and FVKESK. CDR3 length equals 16 residues. The CDR3 sequence: CASSPTRGLAKNIRYF. Written as DNA, the CDR3 is TGTGCCAGCAGCCCAACCAGGGGTTTAGCCAAAAACATTCGGTACTTC.

This clonotype was seen a few times. The rearrangement uses TRBV5-4 and TRBJ2-5; a weak D match, TRBD2 (5 bases). The CDR3 contains 16 residues. Germline-derived CDR1 and CDR2 are SGHNT and YYREEE (reference sequence). V was cut by 1 base and J by 4 bases, with 17 bases left in between. The DNA of the CDR3 is TGTGCCAGCAGCTTGATAGGCGGCGGGTTTCCAGAGACCCAGTACTTC. This encodes CASSLIGGGFPETQYF.

The rearrangement links TRBV7-8 to TRBJ2-1; 10 positions match TRBD2. The CDR3 runs 16 residues. Trimming cost V 0 bases and J 5 bases; bases outside gene matches: 4. CDR1 SGHVS and CDR2 FQNEAQ come from the germline V gene. In DNA form, the CDR3 reads TGTGCCAGCAGCTTAGCGCGACTAGCGGGTAACAATGAGCAGTTCTTC. Translating gives CASSLARLAGNNEQFF.